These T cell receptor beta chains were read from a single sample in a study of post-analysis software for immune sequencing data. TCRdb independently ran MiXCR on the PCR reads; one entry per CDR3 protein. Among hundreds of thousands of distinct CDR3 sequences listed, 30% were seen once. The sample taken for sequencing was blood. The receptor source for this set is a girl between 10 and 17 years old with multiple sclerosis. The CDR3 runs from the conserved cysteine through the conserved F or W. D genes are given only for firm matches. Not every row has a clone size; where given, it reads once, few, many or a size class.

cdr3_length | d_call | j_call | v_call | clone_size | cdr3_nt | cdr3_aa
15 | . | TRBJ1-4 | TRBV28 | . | TGTGCCAGCAGTTGCAAAGGTGGCTACATTGAAAAACTGTTTTTT | CASSCKGGYIEKLFF
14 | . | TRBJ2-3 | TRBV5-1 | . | TGCGCCAGCAGCTGGGGGAGAAGCGCAGATACGCAGTATTTT | CASSWGRSADTQYF
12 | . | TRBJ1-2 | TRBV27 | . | TGTGCCAGCAGTTTATTTGGTCGTGGCTACACCTTC | CASSLFGRGYTF
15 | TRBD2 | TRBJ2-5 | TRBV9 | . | TGTGCCAGTAGCAAGGGTCGGACTAGTTTCGAGACCCAGTACTTC | CASSKGRTSFETQYF
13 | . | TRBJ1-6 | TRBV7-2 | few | TGTGCCAGCTCCGGGAGCCCGGGTTCACCCCTCCACTTT | CASSGSPGSPLHF
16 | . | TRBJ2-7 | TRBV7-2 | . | TGTGCCAGCAGCTTAGATGCAGGATCCGGGACCTACGAGCAGTACTTC | CASSLDAGSGTYEQYF
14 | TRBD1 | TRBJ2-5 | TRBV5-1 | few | TGCGCCAGCAACTCGACAGGGACCCAAGAGACCCAGTACTTC | CASNSTGTQETQYF
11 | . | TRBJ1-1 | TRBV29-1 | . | TGCAGCGCTCGTCTTAACTCTGAAGCTTTCTTT | CSARLNSEAFF
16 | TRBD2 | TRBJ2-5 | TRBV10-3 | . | TGTGCCATCAGTGCCCCCGGACTAGCGGGAAGGGAGACCCAGTACTTC | CAISAPGLAGRETQYF
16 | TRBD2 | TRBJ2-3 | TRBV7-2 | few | TGTGCCAGCAGCCCCTTTACGAGCGGGAGGGGGGGAACGCAGTATTTT | CASSPFTSGRGGTQYF
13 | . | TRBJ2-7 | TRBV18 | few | TGTGCCAGCTCACCAGGGACCCGACGCGAGCAGTACTTC | CASSPGTRREQYF
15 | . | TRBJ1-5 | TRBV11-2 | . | TGTGCCAGCAGCTTAGACTGGTCAGGGAATCAGCCCCAGCATTTT | CASSLDWSGNQPQHF
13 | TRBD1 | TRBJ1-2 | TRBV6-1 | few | TGTGCCAGCCGTCCGGGACAGAACTATGGCTACACCTTC | CASRPGQNYGYTF
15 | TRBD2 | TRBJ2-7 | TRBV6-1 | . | TGTGCCAGCACCTTTAGTACCGGGACTAGCAACGAGCAGTACTTC | CASTFSTGTSNEQYF
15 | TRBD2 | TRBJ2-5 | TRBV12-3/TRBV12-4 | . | TGTGCCAGCAGTTCACTAGCGGGGGTTGTAGAGACCCAGTACTTC | CASSSLAGVVETQYF
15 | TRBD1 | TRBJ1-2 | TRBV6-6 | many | TGTGCCAGCAGTTACCCCACAGGGGCTAACTATGGCTACACCTTC | CASSYPTGANYGYTF
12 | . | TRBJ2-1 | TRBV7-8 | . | TGTGCCAGCAGCCTGACCGGTGGTGAGCAGTTCTTC | CASSLTGGEQFF